Listed below are T cell receptor beta chains from one sample, sequenced in a study of blood T cell repertoires in COVID-19. Only in-frame clones appear in the TCRdb table, and some are missing; sequencing was by immunoSEQ multiplex PCR. The sample contains more than 120,000 clones, approximately 89% of which appear only once. The sample taken for sequencing was peripheral blood. The receptors stem from a human donor in a cohort sampled during active COVID-19. Both conserved end residues are part of each CDR3. A D gene is named only where the DNA matches it firmly. Some rows mark clone size as missing; the rest say once, few, many or name a class of expanded clone.

v_gene	j_gene	d_gene	abundance	CDR3aa	CDR3nt
TRBV7-9	TRBJ1-2	.	once	CASSLNREGYTF	TGTGCCAGCAGCTTAAACAGGGAAGGCTACACCTTC
TRBV2	TRBJ2-3	.	.	CASKVGTHIRGTQYF	TGTGCCAGCAAGGTCGGGACACACATAAGGGGTACGCAGTATTTT
TRBV10-1	TRBJ2-3	TRBD2	.	CASSGTTSGDLTDTQYF	TGCGCCAGCAGTGGTACGACTAGCGGAGATCTCACAGATACGCAGTATTTT
TRBV4-1	TRBJ2-5	TRBD2	.	CASRPTSGAQETQYF	TGCGCCAGCCGACCGACTAGCGGGGCCCAAGAGACCCAGTACTTC
TRBV7-2	TRBJ2-1	.	once	CASSLVIEQFF	TGTGCCAGCAGCTTAGTTATTGAGCAGTTCTTC
TRBV19	TRBJ1-2	TRBD1	.	CASSPGTGRHYGYTF	TGTGCCAGTAGTCCCGGGACAGGGAGACACTATGGCTACACCTTC
TRBV3-1/TRBV3-2	TRBJ1-2	TRBD1	.	CASSLMTGWDGYTF	TGTGCCAGCAGCTTAATGACAGGGTGGGATGGCTACACCTTC
TRBV9	TRBJ1-6	.	.	CASTGLGQENSPLHF	TGTGCCAGCACTGGCTTGGGGCAGGAAAATTCACCCCTCCACTTT
TRBV24-1	TRBJ2-6	.	.	CATSDASGANVLTF	TGTGCCACCAGTGACGCGTCTGGGGCCAACGTCCTGACTTTC
TRBV6-6	TRBJ1-2	TRBD1	.	CASSFDRGHYGYTF	TGTGCCAGCAGTTTTGACAGGGGCCACTATGGCTACACCTTC
TRBV30	TRBJ2-3	TRBD2	.	CACIGTSGGPDTQYF	TGTGCCTGTATCGGGACTAGCGGGGGGCCAGATACGCAGTATTTT
TRBV7-2	TRBJ2-1	.	.	CASSLAGLSNEQFF	TGTGCCAGCAGCTTAGCGGGCCTAAGCAATGAGCAGTTCTTC
TRBV9	TRBJ2-1	.	.	CASSVVEGARGEQFF	TGTGCCAGCAGCGTAGTTGAGGGGGCGCGGGGTGAGCAGTTCTTC
TRBV6-4	TRBJ1-5	TRBD1	.	CASSGQGGQPQHF	TGTGCCAGCAGCGGACAGGGAGGTCAGCCCCAGCATTTT
TRBV7-3	TRBJ1-1	TRBD1	.	CASSATGSHTEAFF	TGTGCCAGCAGCGCGACAGGGAGTCACACTGAAGCTTTCTTT
TRBV19	TRBJ1-2	TRBD1	.	CASSMRGQDYGYTF	TGTGCCAGTAGTATGAGGGGGCAGGACTATGGCTACACCTTC
TRBV12-5	TRBJ1-1	TRBD1	.	CASGLTGGGMGTEAFF	TGTGCTAGTGGTTTAACAGGGGGCGGGATGGGAACTGAAGCTTTCTTT
TRBV2	TRBJ1-2	.	.	CASSEFGQVNYGYTF	TGTGCCAGCAGTGAGTTTGGCCAAGTTAACTATGGCTACACCTTC
TRBV9	TRBJ2-3	TRBD2	.	CASSRLAGGPTDTQYF	TGTGCCAGCAGCAGACTAGCGGGGGGGCCAACAGATACGCAGTATTTT
TRBV11-2	TRBJ2-7	.	once	CASSLGATQQYF	TGTGCCAGCAGCTTAGGGGCCACCCAGCAGTACTTC
TRBV3-1/TRBV3-2	TRBJ1-1	.	.	CASSQVSGTEAFF	TGTGCCAGCAGCCAAGTATCAGGCACTGAAGCTTTCTTT
TRBV6-5	TRBJ2-1	TRBD2	.	CASSRRTSGGNEQFF	TGTGCCAGCAGTCGCCGGACTAGCGGGGGCAATGAGCAGTTCTTC
TRBV12-5	TRBJ1-5	TRBD1	.	CASGFQTGDGNQPQHF	TGTGCTAGTGGTTTTCAAACAGGGGATGGCAATCAGCCCCAGCATTTT
TRBV4-1	TRBJ2-7	TRBD1	.	CASSQVGRGRREQYF	TGCGCCAGCAGCCAAGTTGGCAGGGGGCGCCGAGAGCAGTACTTC
TRBV29-1	TRBJ2-5	TRBD2	.	CSVLAGAETQYF	TGCAGCGTTCTAGCGGGGGCGGAGACCCAGTACTTC
TRBV13	TRBJ2-7	.	.	CASSLGSVTPYEQYF	TGTGCCAGCAGCTTAGGCAGTGTAACCCCCTACGAGCAGTACTTC
TRBV5-1	TRBJ1-2	.	.	CASSLDGRGYGYTF	TGCGCCAGCAGCTTGGACGGCAGGGGTTATGGCTACACCTTC
TRBV5-1	TRBJ1-1	.	.	CASSLDSLRNTEAFF	TGCGCCAGCAGCTTGGACAGTTTAAGGAACACTGAAGCTTTCTTT